The T cell receptor beta chain described here comes from a study of spatial heterogeneity in lung cancer. The overall study: In raw reads, more than 9.5 appearances on average were recorded for each unique TCR and UMI combination.

A few counts support this clonotype. Its ends do not fully match the called genes, so a read error is possible. The sample's time point: sample taken at primary tumor resection. Unsorted whole RNA samples from tumor, nontumor lung or frozen PBMC were sequenced. The presence of a unique molecular identifier marked each TCR cDNA molecule. TCRdb re-derived calls from the 5' RACE reads in MiXCR, one entry per CDR3 protein. This sample carries approximately 92,000 distinct CDR3 sequences, approximately 12% of them seen once, and the ten largest clones take approximately 39%. This receptor was identified in a male donor with early-stage non-small cell lung cancer. The sample in question was PBMCs, obtained at surgery.

In DNA, the CDR3 is TGTGCCAGCAGCGCCTCCAGAGGGACCTATGATTCACCCCTCCACTTT. This sequence encodes CASSASRGTYDSPLHF. This chain joins TRBV7-9 and TRBJ1-6; D is perhaps TRBD1 (5 bases). The CDR3 consists of 16 residues. The germline V gene encodes CDR1 SEHNR and CDR2 FQNEAQ (reference sequence).